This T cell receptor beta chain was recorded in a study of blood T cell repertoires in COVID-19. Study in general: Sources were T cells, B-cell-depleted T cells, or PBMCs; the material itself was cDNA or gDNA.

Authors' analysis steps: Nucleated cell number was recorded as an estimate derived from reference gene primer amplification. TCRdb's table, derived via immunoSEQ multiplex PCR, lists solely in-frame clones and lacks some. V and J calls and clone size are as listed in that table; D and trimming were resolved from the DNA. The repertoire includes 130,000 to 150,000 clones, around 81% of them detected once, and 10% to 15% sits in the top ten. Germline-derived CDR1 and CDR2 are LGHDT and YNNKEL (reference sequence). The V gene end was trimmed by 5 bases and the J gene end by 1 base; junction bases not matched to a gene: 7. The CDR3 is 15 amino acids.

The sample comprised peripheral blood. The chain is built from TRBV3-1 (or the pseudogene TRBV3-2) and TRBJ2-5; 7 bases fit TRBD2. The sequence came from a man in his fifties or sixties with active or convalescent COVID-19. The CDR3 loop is CASSGGSGFQETQYF. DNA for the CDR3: TGTGCCAGCAGCGGCGGGAGCGGATTCCAAGAGACCCAGTACTTC.